What follows describes a single T cell receptor (beta chain). Antigen: not known. Libraries were prepared by immunoSEQ multiplex PCR; TCRdb keeps only in-frame clonotypes and omits some of them. The sample shows about 100,000 clones, under 95% of them seen only once. Germline V gene sequence: CDR1 SGHNT, CDR2 YYREEE (reference sequence). V lost 4 bases, J lost 4 bases, and 18 bases lay in between. The CDR3 has 16 amino acids. The entry originates in a study of OX40 agonist ivuxolimab in advanced cancers. In the study overall: Patients were treated with intravenous ivuxolimab, dosed at 0.01 to 10 mg/kg and infused every 2 weeks.

Overall study findings and caveats: Clonal expansion was seen in CD4+ and CD8+ blood T cells by week 6 at 0.1 to 3.0 mg/kg. Which antigen the expanded peripheral T cells recognized is unknown. On average, CD8+ T cells had more expanded clones than CD4+.

This sample comprised CD4+ or CD8+ T cells sorted from blood, obtained in a trial of the OX40 agonist ivuxolimab. This chain uses TRBV5-4 with TRBJ2-1; D is unclear. The sequence derives from an adult with an advanced solid tumor such as melanoma, head and neck, liver or kidney cancer. CDR3 DNA sequence: TGTGCCAGCAGCGTCAGAGTGGGCTACCCATACAATGAGCAGTTCTTC. This translates into CASSVRVGYPYNEQFF.